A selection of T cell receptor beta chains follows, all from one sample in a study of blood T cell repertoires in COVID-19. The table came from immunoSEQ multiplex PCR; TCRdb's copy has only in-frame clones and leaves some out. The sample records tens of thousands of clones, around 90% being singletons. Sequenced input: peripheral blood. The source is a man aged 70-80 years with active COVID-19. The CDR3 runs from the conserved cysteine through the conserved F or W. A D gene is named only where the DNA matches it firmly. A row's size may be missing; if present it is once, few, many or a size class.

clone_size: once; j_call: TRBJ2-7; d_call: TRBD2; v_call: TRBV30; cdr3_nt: TGTGCCTGGAGTGTATTGCGGGGAGGGCCCTACGAGCAGTACTTC; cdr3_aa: CAWSVLRGGPYEQYF
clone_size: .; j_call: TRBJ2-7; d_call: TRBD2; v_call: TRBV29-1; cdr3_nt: TGCAGCGTTGAAACTAGCGGGGACTACGAGCAGTACTTC; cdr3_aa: CSVETSGDYEQYF
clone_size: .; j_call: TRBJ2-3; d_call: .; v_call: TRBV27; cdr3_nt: TGTGCCAGCAGTTTGGTGGGAGCGGCCCCAGATACGCAGTATTTT; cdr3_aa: CASSLVGAAPDTQYF
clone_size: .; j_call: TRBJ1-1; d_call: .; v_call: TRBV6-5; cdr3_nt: TGTGCCAGCACCCTACAGGAGAACACTGAAGCTTTCTTT; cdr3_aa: CASTLQENTEAFF
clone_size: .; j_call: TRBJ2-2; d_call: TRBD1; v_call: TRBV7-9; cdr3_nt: TGTGCCAGCAGCCCCTGGACAGGGAGCACCGGGGAGCTGTTTTTT; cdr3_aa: CASSPWTGSTGELFF
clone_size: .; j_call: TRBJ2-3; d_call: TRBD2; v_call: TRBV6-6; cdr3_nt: TGTGCCAGCAGCTTGACTAGCGGTAGCACAGATACGCAGTATTTT; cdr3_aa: CASSLTSGSTDTQYF
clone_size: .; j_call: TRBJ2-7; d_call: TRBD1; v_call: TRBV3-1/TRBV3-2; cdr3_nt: TGTGCCAGCAGCCCCAGGACAGGGGGCACGGGTTCCTACGAGCAGTACTTC; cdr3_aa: CASSPRTGGTGSYEQYF
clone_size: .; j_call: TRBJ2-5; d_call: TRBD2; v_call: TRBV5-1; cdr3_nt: TGCGCCAGCAGCCACGGGGGGCAAGAGACCCAGTACTTC; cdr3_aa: CASSHGGQETQYF
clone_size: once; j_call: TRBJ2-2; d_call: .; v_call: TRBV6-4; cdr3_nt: TGTGCCAGCAGTGCACTCCCGGGGACCGGGGAGCTGTTTTTT; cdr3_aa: CASSALPGTGELFF
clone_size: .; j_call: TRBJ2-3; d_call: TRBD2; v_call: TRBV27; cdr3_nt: TGTGCCAGCAGCCGACGGGGACGGGAGGGAGATACGCAGTATTTT; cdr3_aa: CASSRRGREGDTQYF
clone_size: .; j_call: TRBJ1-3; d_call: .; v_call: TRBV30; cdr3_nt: TGTGCCTGGAGTCGCGGAGCCTCTGGAAACACCATATATTTT; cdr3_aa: CAWSRGASGNTIYF
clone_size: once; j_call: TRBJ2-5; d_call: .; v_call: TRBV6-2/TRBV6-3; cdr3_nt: TGTGCCAGCAGTTACCCTAAGGGGCACCCTCAAGAGACCCAGTACTTC; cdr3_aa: CASSYPKGHPQETQYF
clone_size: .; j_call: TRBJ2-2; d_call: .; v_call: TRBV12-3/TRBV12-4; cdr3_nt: TGTGCCAGCAGGCAAGACATGGCGGGGGAGCTGTTTTTT; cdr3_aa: CASRQDMAGELFF
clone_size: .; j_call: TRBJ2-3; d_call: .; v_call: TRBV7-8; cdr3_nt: TGTGCCAGCAGCTTCCAACCACGGGCGGCAGGGCAGACAGATACGCAGTATTTT; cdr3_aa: CASSFQPRAAGQTDTQYF
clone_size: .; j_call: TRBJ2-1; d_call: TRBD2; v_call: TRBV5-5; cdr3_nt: TGTGCCAGCAGCTTCGGAGTAAGCGGGAGTTTCATCGGTTACAATGAGCAGTTCTTC; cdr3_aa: CASSFGVSGSFIGYNEQFF
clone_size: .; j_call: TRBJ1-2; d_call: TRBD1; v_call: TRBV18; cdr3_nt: TGTGCCAGCTCACCACCGGCGGGACAGGGGGTGAGCACCTTC; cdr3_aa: CASSPPAGQGVSTF
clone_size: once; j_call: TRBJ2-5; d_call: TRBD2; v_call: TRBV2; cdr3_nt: TGTGCCAGCAGCCGACTAGCGGGGGGTGGCCAGTACTTC; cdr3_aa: CASSRLAGGGQYF
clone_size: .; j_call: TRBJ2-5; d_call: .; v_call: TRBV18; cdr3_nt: TGTGCCAGCTCACCACCAGTCAGGGGCCTCGGGGAGACCCAGTACTTC; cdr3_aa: CASSPPVRGLGETQYF
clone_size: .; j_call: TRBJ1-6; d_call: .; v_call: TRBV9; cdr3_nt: TGTGCCAGCAGCGTAAACGAGGGAATGGGTTCACCCCTCCACTTT; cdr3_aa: CASSVNEGMGSPLHF
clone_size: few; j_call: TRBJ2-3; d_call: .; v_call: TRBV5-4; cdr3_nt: TGTGCCAGCAGCTTGGAACAGGGTTTTAGCACAGATACGCAGTATTTT; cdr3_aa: CASSLEQGFSTDTQYF
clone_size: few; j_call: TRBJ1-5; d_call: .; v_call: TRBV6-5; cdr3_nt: TGTGCCAGCAGTCCCGGGGGTACGGTAAATCAGCCCCAGCATTTT; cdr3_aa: CASSPGGTVNQPQHF